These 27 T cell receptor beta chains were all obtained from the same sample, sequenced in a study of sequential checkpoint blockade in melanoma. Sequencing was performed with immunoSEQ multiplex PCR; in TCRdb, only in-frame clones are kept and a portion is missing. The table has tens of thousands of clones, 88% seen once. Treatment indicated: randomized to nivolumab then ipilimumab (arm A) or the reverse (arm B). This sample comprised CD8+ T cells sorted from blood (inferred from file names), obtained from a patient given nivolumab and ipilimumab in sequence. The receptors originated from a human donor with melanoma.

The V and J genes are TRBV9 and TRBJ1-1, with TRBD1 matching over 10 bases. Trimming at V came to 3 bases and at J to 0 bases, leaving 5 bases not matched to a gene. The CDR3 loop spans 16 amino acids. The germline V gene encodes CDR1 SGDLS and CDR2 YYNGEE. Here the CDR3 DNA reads TGTGCCAGCAGCGAGACAGGGGGCACCCTGAACACTGAAGCTTTCTTT. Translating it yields CASSETGGTLNTEAFF.

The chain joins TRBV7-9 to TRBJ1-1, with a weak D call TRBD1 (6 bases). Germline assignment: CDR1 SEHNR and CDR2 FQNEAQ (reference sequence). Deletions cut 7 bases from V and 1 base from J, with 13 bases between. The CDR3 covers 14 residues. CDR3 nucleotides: TGTGCCAGCACGCGAGGGACACCGAACACTGAAGCTTTCTTT. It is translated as CASTRGTPNTEAFF.

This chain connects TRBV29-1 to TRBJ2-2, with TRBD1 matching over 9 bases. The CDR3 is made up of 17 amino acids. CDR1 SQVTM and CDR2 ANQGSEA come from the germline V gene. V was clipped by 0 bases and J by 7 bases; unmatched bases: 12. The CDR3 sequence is CSVEDRQGDRNGGELFF. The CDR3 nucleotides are TGCAGCGTTGAAGATCGACAGGGGGATCGCAACGGCGGGGAGCTGTTTTTT.

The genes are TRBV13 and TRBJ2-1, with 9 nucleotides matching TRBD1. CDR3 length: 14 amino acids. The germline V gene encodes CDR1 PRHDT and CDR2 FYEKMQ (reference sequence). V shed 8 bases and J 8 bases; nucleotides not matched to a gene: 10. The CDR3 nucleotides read TGTGCCAGCGGAATGGACAGGGGAGGGGATGAGCAGTTCTTC. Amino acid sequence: CASGMDRGGDEQFF.

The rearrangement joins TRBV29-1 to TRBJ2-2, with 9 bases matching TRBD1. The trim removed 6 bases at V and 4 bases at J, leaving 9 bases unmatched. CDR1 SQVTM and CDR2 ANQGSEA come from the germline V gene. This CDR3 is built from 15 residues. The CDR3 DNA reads TGCAGCGTCCCGGCCGGGACAGGGCCCACCGGGGAGCTGTTTTTT. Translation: CSVPAGTGPTGELFF.

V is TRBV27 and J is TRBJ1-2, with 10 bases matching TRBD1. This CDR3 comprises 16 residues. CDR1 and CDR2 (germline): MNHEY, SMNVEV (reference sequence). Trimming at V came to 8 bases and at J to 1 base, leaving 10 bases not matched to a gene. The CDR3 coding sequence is TGTGCCAGCGGGGTTCGGGGGACAGGGGTTAACTATGGCTACACCTTC. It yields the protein CASGVRGTGVNYGYTF.

CDR3 DNA sequence: TGTGCCAGCAGCAATGGGGGGGCCGACGAGCAGTACTTC. Its translation: CASSNGGADEQYF. This chain connects TRBV9 to TRBJ2-7; tentatively, D is TRBD2 (7 bases). The CDR3 sequence is 13 residues long. Trimming cost V 4 bases and J 5 bases, with 13 bases left between them. The V gene's germline CDR1 is SGDLS and CDR2 YYNGEE.

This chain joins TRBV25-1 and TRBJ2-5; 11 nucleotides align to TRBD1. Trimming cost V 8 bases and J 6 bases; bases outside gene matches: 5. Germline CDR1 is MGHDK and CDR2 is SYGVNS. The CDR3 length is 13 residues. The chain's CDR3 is CASGGTGGQTQYF. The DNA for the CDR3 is TGTGCCAGCGGAGGGACAGGGGGACAGACCCAGTACTTC.

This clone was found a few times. As DNA, the CDR3 is TGTGCCAGCAGTTGGGGGGTCTCTGGAAACACCATATATTTT. Encoded protein: CASSWGVSGNTIYF. The chain links TRBV6-6 to TRBJ1-3; possible D gene TRBD1, 5 bases. V was clipped by 4 bases and J by 0 bases, with 7 bases between them. Looked up from germline, CDR1 is MNHNY and CDR2 is SVGAGI (reference sequence). The CDR3 is 14 residues long.

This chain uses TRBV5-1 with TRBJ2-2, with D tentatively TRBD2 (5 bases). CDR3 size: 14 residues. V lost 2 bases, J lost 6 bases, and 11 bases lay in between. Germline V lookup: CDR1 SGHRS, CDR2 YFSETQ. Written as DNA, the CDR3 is TGCGCCAGCAGCTTCATTAGCGTAGCCGGGGAGCTGTTTTTT. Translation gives CASSFISVAGELFF.

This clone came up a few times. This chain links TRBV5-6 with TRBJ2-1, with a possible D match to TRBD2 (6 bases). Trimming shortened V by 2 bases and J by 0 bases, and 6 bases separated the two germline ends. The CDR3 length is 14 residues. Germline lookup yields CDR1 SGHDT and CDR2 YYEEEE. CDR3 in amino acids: CASSFSGSYNEQFF. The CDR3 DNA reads TGTGCCAGCAGCTTTAGCGGCTCCTACAATGAGCAGTTCTTC.

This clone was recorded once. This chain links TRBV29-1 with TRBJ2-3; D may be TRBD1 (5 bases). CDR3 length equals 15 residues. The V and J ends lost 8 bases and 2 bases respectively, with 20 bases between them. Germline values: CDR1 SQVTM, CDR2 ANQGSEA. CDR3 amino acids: CSPQPQGMITDTQYF. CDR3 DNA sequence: TGCAGCCCTCAACCCCAGGGTATGATCACAGATACGCAGTATTTT.

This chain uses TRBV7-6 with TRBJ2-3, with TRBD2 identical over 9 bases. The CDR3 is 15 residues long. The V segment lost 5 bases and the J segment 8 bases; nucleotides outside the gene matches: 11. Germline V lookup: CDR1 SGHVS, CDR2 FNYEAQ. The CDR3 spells CASSPAGLAGLTQYF. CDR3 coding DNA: TGTGCCAGCAGCCCCGCTGGGCTAGCGGGGCTTACGCAGTATTTT. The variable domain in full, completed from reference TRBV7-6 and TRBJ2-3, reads GAGVSQSPRYKVTKRGQDVALRCDPISGHVSLYWYRQALGQGPEFLTYFNYEAQQDKSGLPNDRFSAERPEGSISTLTIQRTEQRDSAMYRCASSPAGLAGLTQYFGPGTRLTVL.

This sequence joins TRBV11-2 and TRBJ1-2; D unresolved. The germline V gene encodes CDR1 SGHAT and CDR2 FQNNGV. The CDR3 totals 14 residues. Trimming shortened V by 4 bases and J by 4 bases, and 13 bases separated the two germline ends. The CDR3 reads CASSSGHEIYGYTF. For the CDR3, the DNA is TGTGCCAGCAGCTCAGGCCACGAGATCTATGGCTACACCTTC.

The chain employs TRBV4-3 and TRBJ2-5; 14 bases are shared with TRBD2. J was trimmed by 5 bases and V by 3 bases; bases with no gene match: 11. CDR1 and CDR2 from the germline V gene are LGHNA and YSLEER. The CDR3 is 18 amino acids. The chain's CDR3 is CASSQGLAGVSFVETQYF. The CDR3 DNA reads TGCGCCAGCAGCCAGGGACTAGCGGGAGTCAGTTTCGTTGAGACCCAGTACTTC.

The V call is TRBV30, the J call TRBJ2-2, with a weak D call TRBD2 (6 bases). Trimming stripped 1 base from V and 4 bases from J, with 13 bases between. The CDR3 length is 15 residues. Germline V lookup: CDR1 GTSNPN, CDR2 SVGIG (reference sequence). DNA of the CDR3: TGTGCCTGGAGTGCGGGGGAGTTGGGCACCGGGGAGCTGTTTTTT. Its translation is CAWSAGELGTGELFF.

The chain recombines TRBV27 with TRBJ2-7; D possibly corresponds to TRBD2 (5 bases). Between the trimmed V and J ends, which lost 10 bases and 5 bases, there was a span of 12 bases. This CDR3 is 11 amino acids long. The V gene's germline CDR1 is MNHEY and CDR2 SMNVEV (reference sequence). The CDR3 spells CAIGVADEQYF. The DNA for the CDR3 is TGTGCCATCGGGGTGGCGGACGAGCAGTACTTC.

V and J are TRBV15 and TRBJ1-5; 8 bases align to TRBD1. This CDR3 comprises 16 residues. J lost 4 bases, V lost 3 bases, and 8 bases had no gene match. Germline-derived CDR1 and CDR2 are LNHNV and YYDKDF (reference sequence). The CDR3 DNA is TGTGCCACCAGCAGGACCCGGACAGGGAGTAATCAGCCCCAGCATTTT. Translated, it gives CATSRTRTGSNQPQHF. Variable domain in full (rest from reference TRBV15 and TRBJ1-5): DAMVIQNPRYQVTQFGKPVTLSCSQTLNHNVMYWYQQKSSQAPKLLFHYYDKDFNNEADTPDNFQSRRPNTSFCFLDIRSPGLGDTAMYLCATSRTRTGSNQPQHFGDGTRLSIL.

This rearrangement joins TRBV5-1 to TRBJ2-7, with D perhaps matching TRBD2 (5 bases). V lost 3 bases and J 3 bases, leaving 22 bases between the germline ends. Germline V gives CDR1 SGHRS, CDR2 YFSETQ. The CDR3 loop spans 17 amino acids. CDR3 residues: CASSSPLGLGGDYEQYF. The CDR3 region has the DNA TGCGCCAGCAGCTCTCCCCTTGGGCTAGGAGGAGACTACGAGCAGTACTTC.

CDR3 sequence reads: CASSPWDRNYGYTF. The CDR3 coding sequence is TGCGCCAGCAGCCCTTGGGACAGAAACTATGGCTACACCTTC. V usage is TRBV5-1 and J usage is TRBJ1-2; 7 nucleotides match TRBD1. After removal of 4 bases from V and 2 bases from J, the junction contained 5 bases not matched to a gene. The V gene's germline CDR1 is SGHRS and CDR2 YFSETQ. The CDR3 is 14 amino acids.

CDR3 residues: CASSWTGLSNNEQFF. CDR3 DNA sequence: TGCGCCAGCAGCTGGACGGGATTATCGAACAATGAGCAGTTCTTC. The chain couples TRBV5-1 to TRBJ2-1, with TRBD2 as a possible D gene (5 bases). The CDR3 loop spans 15 amino acids. Trimming took 3 bases from V and 5 from J, leaving 15 bases between them. Looked up from germline, CDR1 is SGHRS and CDR2 is YFSETQ. Supplemented by reference TRBV5-1 and TRBJ2-1, the full variable domain reads KAGVTQTPRYLIKTRGQQVTLSCSPISGHRSVSWYQQTPGQGLQFLFEYFSETQRNKGNFPGRFSGRQFSNSRSEMNVSTLELGDSALYLCASSWTGLSNNEQFFGPGTRLTVL.

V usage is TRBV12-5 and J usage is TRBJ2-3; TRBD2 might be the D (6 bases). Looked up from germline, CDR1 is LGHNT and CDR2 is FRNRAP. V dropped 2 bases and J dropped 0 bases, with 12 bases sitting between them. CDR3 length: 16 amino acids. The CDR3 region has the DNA TGTGCTAGTGGTTTGCGGGAGTTCGCTAGCACAGATACGCAGTATTTT. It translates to CASGLREFASTDTQYF.

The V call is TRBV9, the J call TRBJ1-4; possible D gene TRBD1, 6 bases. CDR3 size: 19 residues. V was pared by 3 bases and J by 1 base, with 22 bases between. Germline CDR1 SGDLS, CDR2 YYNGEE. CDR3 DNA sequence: TGTGCCAGCAGCGGTGAGGAGTTGGGGGCAATGGTAACTAATGAAAAACTGTTTTTT. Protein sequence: CASSGEELGAMVTNEKLFF.

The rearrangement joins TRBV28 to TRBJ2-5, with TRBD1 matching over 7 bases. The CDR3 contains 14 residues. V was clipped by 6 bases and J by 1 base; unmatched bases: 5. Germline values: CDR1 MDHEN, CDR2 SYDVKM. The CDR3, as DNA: TGTGCCAGCAGGGGGACAGTAGGCCAAGAGACCCAGTACTTC. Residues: CASRGTVGQETQYF.

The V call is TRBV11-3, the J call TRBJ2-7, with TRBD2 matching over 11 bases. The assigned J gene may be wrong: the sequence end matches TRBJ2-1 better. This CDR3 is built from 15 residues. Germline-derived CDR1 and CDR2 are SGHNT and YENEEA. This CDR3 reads CASSFTSGSQNEQFF. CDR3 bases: TGTGCCAGCAGCTTTACTAGCGGGAGTCAGAATGAGCAGTTCTTC.

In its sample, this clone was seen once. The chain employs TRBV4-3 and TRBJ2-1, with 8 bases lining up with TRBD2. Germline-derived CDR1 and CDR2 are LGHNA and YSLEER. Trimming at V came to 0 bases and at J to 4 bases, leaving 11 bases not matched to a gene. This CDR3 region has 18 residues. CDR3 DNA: TGCGCCAGCAGCCAAGATAGTAGCGGGAACGGGGGATACAATGAGCAGTTCTTC. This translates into CASSQDSSGNGGYNEQFF.

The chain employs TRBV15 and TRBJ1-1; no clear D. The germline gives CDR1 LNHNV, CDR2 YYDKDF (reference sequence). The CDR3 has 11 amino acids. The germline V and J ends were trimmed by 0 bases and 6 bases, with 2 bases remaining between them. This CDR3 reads CATSRDSEAFF. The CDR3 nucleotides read TGTGCCACCAGCAGAGACTCTGAAGCTTTCTTT. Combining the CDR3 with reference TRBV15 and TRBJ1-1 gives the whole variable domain DAMVIQNPRYQVTQFGKPVTLSCSQTLNHNVMYWYQQKSSQAPKLLFHYYDKDFNNEADTPDNFQSRRPNTSFCFLDIRSPGLGDTAMYLCATSRDSEAFFGQGTRLTVV.